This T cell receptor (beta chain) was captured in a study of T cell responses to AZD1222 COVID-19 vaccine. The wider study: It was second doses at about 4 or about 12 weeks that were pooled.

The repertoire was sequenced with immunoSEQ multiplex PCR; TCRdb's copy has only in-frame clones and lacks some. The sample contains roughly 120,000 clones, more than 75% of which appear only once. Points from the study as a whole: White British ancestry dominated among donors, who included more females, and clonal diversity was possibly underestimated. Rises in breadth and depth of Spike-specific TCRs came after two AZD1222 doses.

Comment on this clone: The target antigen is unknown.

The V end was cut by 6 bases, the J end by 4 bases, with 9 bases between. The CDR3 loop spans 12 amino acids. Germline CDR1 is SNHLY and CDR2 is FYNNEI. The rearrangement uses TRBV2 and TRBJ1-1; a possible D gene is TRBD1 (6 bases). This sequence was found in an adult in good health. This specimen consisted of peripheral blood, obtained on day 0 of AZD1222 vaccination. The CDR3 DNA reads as TGTGCCAGCAGCCCCAGGGGCACTGAAGCTTTCTTT. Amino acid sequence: CASSPRGTEAFF.